This section outlines one T cell receptor (beta chain) sequence together with its context. There is no known antigen for this receptor. No quality values exist for individual bases; no much larger clone is one base distant. This specimen comes from a study of T cells in narcolepsy (dated by TCRdb to about 2018). Background on the whole study: Patients with narcolepsy type 1 or type 2 (NT1, NT2) and healthy control donors were enrolled in the study. Autoreactive T cells targeting hypocretin neuron self-antigens (hypocretin, TRIB2) were sought in narcolepsy patients, and TCR Vbeta sequencing was used to track clonotypes in blood and CSF.

The library was prepared using the immunoSEQ multiplex PCR assay. TCRdb limited this immuneACCESS table to in-frame rearrangements with V and J called. A share of clones is missing; checked studies link under half to unresolved V genes, and the rest is unexplained. This sample is represented by under 30,000 clones; around 85% of them were singletons. The ten largest clonotypes hold about 1.3% of the sample. Overall study outcomes, separate from this receptor: Numbers of sequenced blood memory CD4+ clonotypes were comparable, averaging about 40,000 in patients and roughly 30,000 in controls. Autoreactive clonotypes were reported to be detected serially in the blood of the same patients and of different patients, but not in the blood of healthy controls. In plots comparing CSF and blood CD4+ T cell clonotypes from the same patient, HCRT-specific and TRIB2-specific autoreactive clonotypes were highlighted. No sequences matching autoreactive T cell clones were contained in some blood memory CD4+ repertoires from patients and controls.

The CDR3 starts with the cysteine, ends with the phenylalanine, and has 13 residues. Only the CDR3 DNA stays, 39 bases, in frame from base 1. V and J lose 5 bases and 6 bases, and a span of 13 bases separates them. CDR1 and CDR2 (SEHNR, FQNEAQ) derive from the germline V gene (reference sequence). Memory CD4+ T cells were sorted ex vivo from peripheral blood of narcolepsy patients and healthy controls for TCR Vbeta sequencing. The receptor chain draws on TRBV7-9 and TRBJ2-5; possibly the D gene is TRBD2, per 6 matching bases. The TCR originated in a human donor with narcolepsy. The sample taken for sequencing was CD45RA- memory CD4+ T cells from PBMCs. The intended sense of this specimen's cell subset or site label: memory T cells sorted ex vivo from peripheral blood. The CDR3 loop reads CASSTTSFQTQYF. DNA sequence: TGTGCCAGCAGCACAACTAGCTTCCAGACCCAGTACTTC.